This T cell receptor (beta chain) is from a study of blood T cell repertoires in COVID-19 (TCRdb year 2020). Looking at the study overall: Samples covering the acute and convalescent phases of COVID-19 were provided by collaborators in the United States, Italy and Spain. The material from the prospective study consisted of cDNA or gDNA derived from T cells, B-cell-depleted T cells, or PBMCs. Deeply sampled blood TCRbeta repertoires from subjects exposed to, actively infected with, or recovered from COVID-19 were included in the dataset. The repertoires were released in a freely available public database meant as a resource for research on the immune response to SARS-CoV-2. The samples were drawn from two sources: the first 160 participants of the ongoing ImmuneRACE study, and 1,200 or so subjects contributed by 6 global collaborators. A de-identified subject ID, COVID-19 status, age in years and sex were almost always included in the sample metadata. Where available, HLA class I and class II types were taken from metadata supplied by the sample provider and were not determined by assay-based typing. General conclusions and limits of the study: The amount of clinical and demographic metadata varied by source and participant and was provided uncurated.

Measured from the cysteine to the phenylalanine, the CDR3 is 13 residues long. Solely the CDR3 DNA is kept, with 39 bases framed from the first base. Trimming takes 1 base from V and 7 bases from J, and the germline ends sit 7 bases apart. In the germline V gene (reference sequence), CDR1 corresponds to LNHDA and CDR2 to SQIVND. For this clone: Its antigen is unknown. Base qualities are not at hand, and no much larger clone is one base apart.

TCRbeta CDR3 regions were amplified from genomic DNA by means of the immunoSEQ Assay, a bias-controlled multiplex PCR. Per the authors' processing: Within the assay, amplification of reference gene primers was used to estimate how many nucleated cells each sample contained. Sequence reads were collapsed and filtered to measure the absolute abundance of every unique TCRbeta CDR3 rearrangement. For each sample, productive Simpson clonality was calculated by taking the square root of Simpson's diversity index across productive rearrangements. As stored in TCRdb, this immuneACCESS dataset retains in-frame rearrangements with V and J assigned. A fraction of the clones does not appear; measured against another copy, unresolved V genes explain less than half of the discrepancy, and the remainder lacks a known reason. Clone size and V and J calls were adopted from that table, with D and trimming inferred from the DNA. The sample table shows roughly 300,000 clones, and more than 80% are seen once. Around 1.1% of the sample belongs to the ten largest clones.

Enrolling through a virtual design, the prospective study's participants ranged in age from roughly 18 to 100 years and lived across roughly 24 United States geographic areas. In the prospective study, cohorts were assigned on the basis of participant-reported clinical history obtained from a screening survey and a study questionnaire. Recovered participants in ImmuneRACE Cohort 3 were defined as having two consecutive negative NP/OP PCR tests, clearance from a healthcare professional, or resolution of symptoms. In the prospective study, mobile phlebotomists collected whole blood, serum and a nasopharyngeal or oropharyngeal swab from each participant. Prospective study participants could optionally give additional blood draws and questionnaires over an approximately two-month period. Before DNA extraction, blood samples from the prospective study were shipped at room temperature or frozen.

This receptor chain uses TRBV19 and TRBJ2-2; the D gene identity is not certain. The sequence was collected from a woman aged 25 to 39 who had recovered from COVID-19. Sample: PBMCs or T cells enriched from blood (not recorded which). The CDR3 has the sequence CASSIGGDGELFF. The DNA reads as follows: TGTGCCAGTAGTATAGGTGGAGACGGGGAGCTGTTTTTT.